Reported below is one TCR beta chain. What it recognizes is unknown. The data were obtained in a study of T cell clones after liver transplantation. About the study: Standard immunosuppression, with no induction, continued until 12-24 months after transplant. Blood was drawn pre-transplant, before withdrawal, and after full or failed withdrawal.

Clones were read by immunoSEQ multiplex PCR, and TCRdb kept only the in-frame ones, dropping some. The data show fewer than 85,000 clones, 75% to 90% seen once. Points from the study as a whole: Low donor cell numbers restricted donor-reactive repertoire measurement in two subjects.

V lost 10 bases and J lost 2; bases outside the gene matches: 6. Germline assignment: CDR1 LNHDA and CDR2 SQIVND (reference sequence). The length of the CDR3 is 14 residues. The material was CD4+ T cells from blood, obtained 12 months after liver transplant. The chain combines TRBV19 with TRBJ2-2, with 8 positions matching TRBD1. The receptor was isolated from a human patient who received a liver transplant. The graft donor may account for some of the T cells. CDR3 loop: CATHGQGNTGELFF. The CDR3 DNA reads TGTGCCACCCATGGACAGGGCAACACCGGGGAGCTGTTTTTT.